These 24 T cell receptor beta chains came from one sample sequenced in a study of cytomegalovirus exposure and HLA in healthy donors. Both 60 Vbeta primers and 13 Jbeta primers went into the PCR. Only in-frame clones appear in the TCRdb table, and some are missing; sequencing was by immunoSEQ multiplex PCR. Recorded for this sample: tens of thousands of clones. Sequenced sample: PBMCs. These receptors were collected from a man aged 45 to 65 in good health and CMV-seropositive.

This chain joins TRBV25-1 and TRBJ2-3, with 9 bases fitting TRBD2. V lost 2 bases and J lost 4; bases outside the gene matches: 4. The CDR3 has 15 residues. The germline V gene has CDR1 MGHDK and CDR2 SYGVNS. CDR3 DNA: TGTGCCAGCAGTGAAGTAGCGGGAGTTTCAGATACGCAGTATTTT. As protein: CASSEVAGVSDTQYF. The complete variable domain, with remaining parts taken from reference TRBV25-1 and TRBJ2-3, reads EADIYQTPRYLVIGTGKKITLECSQTMGHDKMYWYQQDPGMELHLIHYSYGVNSTEKGDLSSESTVSRIRTEHFPLTLESARPSHTSQYLCASSEVAGVSDTQYFGPGTRLTVL.

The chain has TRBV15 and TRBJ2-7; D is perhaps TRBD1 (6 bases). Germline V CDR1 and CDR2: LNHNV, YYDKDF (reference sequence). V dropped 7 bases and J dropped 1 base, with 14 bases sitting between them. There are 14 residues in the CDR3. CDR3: CATNRDTRSYEQYF. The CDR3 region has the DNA TGTGCCACCAACCGGGACACCCGTTCCTACGAGCAGTACTTC.

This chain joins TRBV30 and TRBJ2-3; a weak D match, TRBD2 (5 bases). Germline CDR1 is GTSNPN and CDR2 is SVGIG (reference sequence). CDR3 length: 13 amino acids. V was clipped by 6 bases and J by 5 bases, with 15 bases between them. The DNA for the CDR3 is TGTGCCTGCGTCAGGACTGGCGGAGATACGCAGTATTTT. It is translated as CACVRTGGDTQYF.

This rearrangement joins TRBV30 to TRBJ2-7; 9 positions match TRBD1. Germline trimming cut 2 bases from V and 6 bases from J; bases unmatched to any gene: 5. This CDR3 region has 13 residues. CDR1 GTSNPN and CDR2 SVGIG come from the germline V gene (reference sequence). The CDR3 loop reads CAWSRDREFEQYF. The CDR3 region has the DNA TGTGCCTGGAGTCGGGACAGGGAATTCGAGCAGTACTTC.

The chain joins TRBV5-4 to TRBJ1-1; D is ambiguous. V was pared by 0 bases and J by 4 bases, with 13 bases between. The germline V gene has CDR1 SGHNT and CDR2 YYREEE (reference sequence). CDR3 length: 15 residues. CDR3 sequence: CASSLVAGIGTEAFF. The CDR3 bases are TGTGCCAGCAGCTTGGTTGCAGGCATTGGCACTGAAGCTTTCTTT.

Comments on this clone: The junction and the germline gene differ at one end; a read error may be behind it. The CDR3 protein is CASSPPLASDNEQFF. CDR3 nucleotides: TGTGCCAGCTCCCCCCCGCTAGCCTCCGACAATGAGCAGTTCTTC. The chain is built from TRBV18 and TRBJ2-1; weak D call: TRBD2 (5 bases). CDR3 length: 15 residues. In germline, CDR1 is KGHSH, CDR2 LQKENI.

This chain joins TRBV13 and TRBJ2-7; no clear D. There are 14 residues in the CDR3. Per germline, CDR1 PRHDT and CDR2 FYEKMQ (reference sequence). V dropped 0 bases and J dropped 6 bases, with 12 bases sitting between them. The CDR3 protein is CASSLGGYGGEQYV. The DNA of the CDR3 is TGTGCCAGCAGCTTAGGCGGGTACGGCGGCGAGCAGTACGTC.

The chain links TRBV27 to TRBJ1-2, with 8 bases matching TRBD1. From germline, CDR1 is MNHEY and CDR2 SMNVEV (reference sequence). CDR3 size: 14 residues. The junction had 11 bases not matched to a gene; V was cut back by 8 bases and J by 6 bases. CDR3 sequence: CASCPQGARHGYTF. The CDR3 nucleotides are TGTGCCAGCTGCCCCCAGGGGGCGCGCCATGGCTACACCTTC.

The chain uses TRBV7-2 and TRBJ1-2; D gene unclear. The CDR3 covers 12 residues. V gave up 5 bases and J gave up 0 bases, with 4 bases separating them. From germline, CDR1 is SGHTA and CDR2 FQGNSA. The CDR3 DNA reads TGTGCCAGCAGCCTCTCTAACTATGGCTACACCTTC. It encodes CASSLSNYGYTF.

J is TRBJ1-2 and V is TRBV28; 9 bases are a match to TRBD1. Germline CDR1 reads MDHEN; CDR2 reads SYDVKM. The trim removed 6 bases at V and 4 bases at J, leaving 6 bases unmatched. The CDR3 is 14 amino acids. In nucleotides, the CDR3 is TGTGCCAGCAGACAGGGGGCCTTTCGCTATGGCTACACCTTC. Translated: CASRQGAFRYGYTF.

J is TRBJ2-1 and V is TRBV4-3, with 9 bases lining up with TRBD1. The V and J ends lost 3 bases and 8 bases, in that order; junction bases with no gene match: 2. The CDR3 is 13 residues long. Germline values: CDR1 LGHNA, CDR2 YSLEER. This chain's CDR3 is CASSHRTGDEQFF. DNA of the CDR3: TGCGCCAGCAGCCACCGGACAGGGGATGAGCAGTTCTTC.

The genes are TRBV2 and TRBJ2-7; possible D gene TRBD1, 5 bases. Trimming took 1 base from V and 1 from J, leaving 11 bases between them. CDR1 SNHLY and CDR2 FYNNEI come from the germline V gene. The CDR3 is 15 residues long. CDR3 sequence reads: CASSEGQGLSYEQYV. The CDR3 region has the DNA TGTGCCAGCAGTGAAGGGCAGGGCCTTTCCTACGAGCAGTACGTC.

CDR3 nucleotides: TGTGCCAGCAGTTTTGAGGGTCGGGACAATCAGCCCCAGCATTTT. It is translated as CASSFEGRDNQPQHF. J is TRBJ1-5 and V is TRBV28; D is uncertain. Germline V gives CDR1 MDHEN, CDR2 SYDVKM. V was pared by 3 bases and J by 3 bases, with 12 bases between. The CDR3 is 15 residues long.

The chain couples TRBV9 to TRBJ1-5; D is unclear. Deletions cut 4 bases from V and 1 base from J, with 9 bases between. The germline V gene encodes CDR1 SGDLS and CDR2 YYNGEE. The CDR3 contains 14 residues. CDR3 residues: CASSPGGSNQPQHF. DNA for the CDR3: TGTGCCAGCAGCCCGGGAGGAAGCAATCAGCCCCAGCATTTT.

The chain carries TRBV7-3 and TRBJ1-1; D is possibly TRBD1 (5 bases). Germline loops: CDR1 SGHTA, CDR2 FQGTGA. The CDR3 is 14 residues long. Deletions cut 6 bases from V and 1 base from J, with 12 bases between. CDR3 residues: CASSPHGANTEAFF. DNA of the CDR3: TGTGCCAGCAGTCCGCATGGGGCGAACACTGAAGCTTTCTTT.

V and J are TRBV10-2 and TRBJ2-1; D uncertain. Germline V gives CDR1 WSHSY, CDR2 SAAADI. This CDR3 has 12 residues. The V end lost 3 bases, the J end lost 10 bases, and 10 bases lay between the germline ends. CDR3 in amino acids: CASSDVRREQFF. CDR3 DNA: TGCGCCAGCAGTGACGTACGCCGGGAGCAGTTCTTC.

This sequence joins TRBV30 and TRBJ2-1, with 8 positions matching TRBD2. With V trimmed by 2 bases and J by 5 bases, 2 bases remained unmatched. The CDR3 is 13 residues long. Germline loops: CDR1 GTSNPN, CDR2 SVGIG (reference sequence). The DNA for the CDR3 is TGTGCCTGGAGTTCGGGAGGGGACAATGAGCAGTTCTTC. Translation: CAWSSGGDNEQFF. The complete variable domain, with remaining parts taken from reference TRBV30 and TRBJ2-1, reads SQTIHQWPATLVQPVGSPLSLECTVEGTSNPNLYWYRQAAGRGLQLLFYSVGIGQISSEVPQNLSASRPQDRQFILSSKKLLLSDSGFYLCAWSSGGDNEQFFGPGTRLTVL.

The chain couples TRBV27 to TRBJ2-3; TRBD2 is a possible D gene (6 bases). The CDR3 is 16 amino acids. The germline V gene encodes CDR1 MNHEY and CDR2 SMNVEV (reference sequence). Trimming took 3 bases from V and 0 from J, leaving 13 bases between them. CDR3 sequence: CASSFWDSPSTDTQYF. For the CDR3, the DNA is TGTGCCAGCAGTTTCTGGGACTCCCCTAGCACAGATACGCAGTATTTT.

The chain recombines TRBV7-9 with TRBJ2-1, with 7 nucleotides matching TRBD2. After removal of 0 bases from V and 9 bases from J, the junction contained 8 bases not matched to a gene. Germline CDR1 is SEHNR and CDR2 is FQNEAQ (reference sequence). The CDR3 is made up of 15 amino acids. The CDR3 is CASSLAGGPFSEQFF. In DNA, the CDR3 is TGTGCCAGCAGCTTAGCGGGAGGGCCTTTTAGTGAGCAGTTCTTC.

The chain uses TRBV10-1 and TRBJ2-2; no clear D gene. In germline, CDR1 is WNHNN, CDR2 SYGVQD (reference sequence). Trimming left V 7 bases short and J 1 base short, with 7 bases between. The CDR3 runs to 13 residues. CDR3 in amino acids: CASMGRNTGELFF. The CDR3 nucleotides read TGCGCCAGCATGGGCAGGAACACCGGGGAGCTGTTTTTT.

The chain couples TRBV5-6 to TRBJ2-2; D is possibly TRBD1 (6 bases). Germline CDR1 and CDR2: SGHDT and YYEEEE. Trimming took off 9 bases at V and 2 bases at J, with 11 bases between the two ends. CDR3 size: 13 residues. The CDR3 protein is CATGTHNTGELFF. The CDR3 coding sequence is TGTGCCACCGGGACACACAACACCGGGGAGCTGTTTTTT.

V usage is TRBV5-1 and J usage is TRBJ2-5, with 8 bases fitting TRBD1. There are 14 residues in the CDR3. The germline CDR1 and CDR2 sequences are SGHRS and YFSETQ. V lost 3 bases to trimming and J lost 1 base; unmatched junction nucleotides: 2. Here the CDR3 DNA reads TGCGCCAGCAGCTCCCAGGGGGCCCAAGAGACCCAGTACTTC. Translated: CASSSQGAQETQYF. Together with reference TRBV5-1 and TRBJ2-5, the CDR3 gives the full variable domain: KAGVTQTPRYLIKTRGQQVTLSCSPISGHRSVSWYQQTPGQGLQFLFEYFSETQRNKGNFPGRFSGRQFSNSRSEMNVSTLELGDSALYLCASSSQGAQETQYFGPGTRLLVL.

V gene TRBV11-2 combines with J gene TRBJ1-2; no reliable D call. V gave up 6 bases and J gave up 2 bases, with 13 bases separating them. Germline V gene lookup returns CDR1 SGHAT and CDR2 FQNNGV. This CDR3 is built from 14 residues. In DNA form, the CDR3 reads TGTGCCAGCAGGAGGGAAGGTCGCAACTATGGCTACACCTTC. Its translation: CASRREGRNYGYTF.

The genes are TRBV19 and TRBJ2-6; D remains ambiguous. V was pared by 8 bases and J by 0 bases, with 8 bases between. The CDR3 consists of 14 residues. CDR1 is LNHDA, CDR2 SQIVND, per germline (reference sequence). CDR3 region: CASLETSGANVLTF. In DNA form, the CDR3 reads TGTGCCAGTCTGGAGACCTCTGGGGCCAACGTCCTGACTTTC.